The clone carrying this T cell receptor (beta chain) occurred a few times. The data are from a study of T-cell memory formation after mild COVID-19. The CDR3 runs to 16 residues. Germline V gene sequence: CDR1 MGHRA, CDR2 YSYEKL. Trimming cost V 4 bases and J 0 bases, with 15 bases left between them. TCRdb analysed the 5' RACE reads with MiXCR anew, one entry per CDR3 protein. Altogether around 200,000 distinct CDR3 sequences are present, roughly 23% being singletons, with the ten largest covering about 23%. This clonotype was obtained from an adult woman who had mild COVID-19 (a few samples of this study predate the infection). Cell type and time point are not known. Input material: PBMCs or a T cell subset sorted from them (not recorded which). V usage is TRBV4-1 and J usage is TRBJ1-1; D is undetermined. CDR3 DNA sequence: TGCGCCAGCAGCCCCCAGCTTGAACTCATGAACACTGAAGCTTTCTTT. It specifies CASSPQLELMNTEAFF.